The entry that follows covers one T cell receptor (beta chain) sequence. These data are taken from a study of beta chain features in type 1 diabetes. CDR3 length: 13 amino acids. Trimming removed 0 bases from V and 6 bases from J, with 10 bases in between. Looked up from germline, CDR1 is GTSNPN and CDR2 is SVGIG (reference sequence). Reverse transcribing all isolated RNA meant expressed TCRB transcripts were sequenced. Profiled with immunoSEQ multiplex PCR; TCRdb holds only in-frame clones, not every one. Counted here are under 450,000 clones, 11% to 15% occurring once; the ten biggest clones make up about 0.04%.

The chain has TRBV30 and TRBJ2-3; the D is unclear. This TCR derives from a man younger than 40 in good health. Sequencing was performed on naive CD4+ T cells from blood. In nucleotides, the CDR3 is TGTGCCTGGAGTGTACGTGTCGGGGATACGCAGTATTTT. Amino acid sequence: CAWSVRVGDTQYF.